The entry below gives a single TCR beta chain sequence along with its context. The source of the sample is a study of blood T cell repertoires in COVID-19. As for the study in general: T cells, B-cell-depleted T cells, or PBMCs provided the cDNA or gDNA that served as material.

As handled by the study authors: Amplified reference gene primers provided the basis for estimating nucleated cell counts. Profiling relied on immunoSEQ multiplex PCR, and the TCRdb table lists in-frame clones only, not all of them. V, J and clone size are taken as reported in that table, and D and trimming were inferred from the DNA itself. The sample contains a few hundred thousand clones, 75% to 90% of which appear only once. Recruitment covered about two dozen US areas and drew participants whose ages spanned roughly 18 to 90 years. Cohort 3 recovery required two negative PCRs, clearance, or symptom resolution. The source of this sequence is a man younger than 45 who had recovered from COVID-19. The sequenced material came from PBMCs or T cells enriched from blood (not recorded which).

The CDR3 protein is CASSQEGPYRGQPSEAFF. Written as DNA, the CDR3 is TGCGCCAGCAGCCAAGAGGGGCCCTACAGGGGGCAACCATCTGAAGCTTTCTTT. This rearrangement joins TRBV4-1 to TRBJ1-1; 9 bases fit TRBD1. Germline CDR1 and CDR2: MGHRA and YSYEKL. V lost 0 bases, J lost 6 bases, and 14 bases stayed unmatched. This CDR3 region has 18 residues.